This is a list of T cell receptor beta chains from one sample in a study of blood T cell repertoires in COVID-19. Some clones are missing from TCRdb's copy, which holds only in-frame ones; the method was immunoSEQ multiplex PCR. Seen here are approximately 300,000 clones, approximately 84% observed once, and the top ten hold around 9.3%. Sequencing used PBMCs or T cells enriched from blood (not recorded which). Receptors were obtained from a woman in her late teens or twenties who had recovered from COVID-19. The CDR3 runs from the conserved cysteine through the conserved F or W. D genes are given only for firm matches. Size is stated for part of the rows, as once, few or many counts, or as a class when the clone is expanded.

TRBV5-1	NA	TRBJ2-7	NA	13	CASSFPGSYEQYF	TGCGCCAGCAGCTTCCCGGGTTCCTACGAGCAGTACTTC
TRBV5-1	NA	TRBJ1-5	NA	15	CASSLYGPGNQPQHF	TGCGCCAGCAGCTTGTACGGCCCAGGTAATCAGCCCCAGCATTTT
TRBV3-1/TRBV3-2	NA	TRBJ2-1	TRBD2	15	CASSPSGTGRNEQFF	TGTGCCAGCAGCCCGAGCGGGACTGGGCGCAATGAGCAGTTCTTC
TRBV5-1	NA	TRBJ2-7	NA	15	CASSLATGTLYEQYF	TGCGCCAGCAGCTTGGCAACAGGGACCCTTTACGAGCAGTACTTC
TRBV10-3	NA	TRBJ1-6	NA	17	CAISDPTKAATDSPLHF	TGTGCCATCAGTGACCCAACTAAGGCGGCGACGGATTCACCCCTCCACTTT
TRBV7-9	NA	TRBJ1-1	NA	15	CASSRTRSGDTEAFF	TGTGCCAGCAGCCGTACACGGTCAGGGGACACTGAAGCTTTCTTT
TRBV2	NA	TRBJ2-7	TRBD2	15	CASSPLGLAAYEQYF	TGTGCCAGCAGTCCGTTGGGACTAGCGGCCTACGAGCAGTACTTC
TRBV28	NA	TRBJ1-4	NA	12	CASSFRFGILFF	TGTGCCAGCAGTTTCCGCTTCGGGATATTGTTTTTT
TRBV3-1/TRBV3-2	NA	TRBJ1-5	NA	14	CASSAQGYNQPQHF	TGTGCCAGCAGCGCACAGGGATACAATCAGCCCCAGCATTTT
TRBV21-1	NA	TRBJ2-5	NA	15	CASSGADDPIETQYF	TGTGCCAGCAGCGGGGCCGACGACCCAATAGAGACCCAGTACTTC
TRBV30	NA	TRBJ1-2	NA	15	CAWSVPWGGNYGYTF	TGTGCCTGGAGTGTACCCTGGGGGGGTAACTATGGCTACACCTTC
TRBV28	NA	TRBJ1-1	TRBD1	17	CASSLGSSGTGDTEAFF	TGTGCCAGCAGTTTGGGGTCCTCTGGGACAGGGGACACTGAAGCTTTCTTT
TRBV7-9	NA	TRBJ2-7	TRBD2	16	CASSLQTSGSRYEQYF	TGTGCCAGCAGCTTACAGACTAGCGGGAGTCGATACGAGCAGTACTTC
TRBV6-5	NA	TRBJ2-5	TRBD2	15	CASSYGTSGEETQYF	TGTGCCAGCAGTTACGGTACTAGCGGCGAAGAGACCCAGTACTTC
TRBV7-6	NA	TRBJ2-3	NA	16	CASSPLAPQTADTQYF	TGTGCCAGCAGCCCACTAGCTCCGCAAACGGCAGATACGCAGTATTTT
TRBV4-1	NA	TRBJ1-4	TRBD1	15	CASSRGDRASEKLFF	TGCGCCAGCAGCCGGGGGGACAGGGCTAGCGAAAAACTGTTTTTT
TRBV5-1	NA	TRBJ2-4	TRBD2	18	CASSLGGTSGGADNIQYF	TGCGCCAGCAGCTTGGGCGGGACTAGCGGGGGAGCGGATAACATTCAGTACTTC
TRBV5-1	NA	TRBJ1-2	NA	15	CASSLGGSDNYGYTF	TGCGCCAGCAGCTTGGGTGGCAGCGATAACTATGGCTACACCTTC
TRBV6-4	NA	TRBJ2-5	TRBD2	15	CASSEASGTQETQYF	TGTGCCAGCAGTGAAGCTAGCGGGACTCAAGAGACCCAGTACTTC
TRBV28	NA	TRBJ2-7	NA	15	CASSRPGLISYEQYF	TGTGCCAGCAGTCGGCCGGGACTGATCTCCTACGAGCAGTACTTC
TRBV5-1	once	TRBJ2-1	NA	14	CASRRDWTYNEQFF	TGCGCCAGCAGACGGGACTGGACTTACAATGAGCAGTTCTTC
TRBV5-1	NA	TRBJ1-1	TRBD1	15	CASSLVDGTGNEAFF	TGCGCCAGCAGCTTGGTGGACGGGACAGGGAATGAAGCTTTCTTT
TRBV4-2	NA	TRBJ2-3	TRBD2	15	CASSNRLADTDTQYF	TGTGCCAGCAGCAACCGACTAGCGGATACAGATACGCAGTATTTT
TRBV7-9	NA	TRBJ1-4	NA	14	CASSQVFKNEKLFF	TGTGCCAGCAGCCAGGTATTCAAGAATGAAAAACTGTTTTTT
TRBV6-5	NA	TRBJ1-3	NA	15	CASSSRQMVGNTIYF	TGTGCCAGCAGTAGTAGACAGATGGTAGGAAACACCATATATTTT
TRBV6-5	once	TRBJ1-1	NA	14	CASSYLDTNTEAFF	TGTGCCAGCAGTTACTTAGACACCAACACTGAAGCTTTCTTT
TRBV5-6	once	TRBJ2-3	TRBD2	15	CASIRLADSTDTQYF	TGTGCCAGCATCCGACTAGCGGATAGCACAGATACGCAGTATTTT
TRBV4-1	NA	TRBJ2-2	NA	13	CASSQASPGELFF	TGCGCCAGCAGCCAAGCTAGCCCCGGGGAGCTGTTTTTT
TRBV7-9	NA	TRBJ1-2	NA	16	CASSPSGQGINYGYTF	TGTGCCAGCAGCCCTTCGGGGCAGGGGATCAACTATGGCTACACCTTC
TRBV2	NA	TRBJ1-1	TRBD1	13	CASSGTGGTEAFF	TGTGCCAGCAGTGGGACAGGGGGCACTGAAGCTTTCTTT
TRBV6-5	NA	TRBJ1-1	NA	13	CASRRETRAEAFF	TGTGCCAGCAGACGAGAAACGAGGGCTGAAGCTTTCTTT
TRBV5-4	NA	TRBJ1-5	TRBD1	14	CASSLGTDNQPQHF	TGTGCCAGCAGCCTAGGGACAGACAATCAGCCCCAGCATTTT
TRBV5-6	NA	TRBJ2-7	NA	14	CASSLGHLTYEQYF	TGTGCCAGCAGCTTGGGACATCTTACCTACGAGCAGTACTTC
TRBV5-1	once	TRBJ2-3	NA	16	CASSFGDLRSTDTQYF	TGCGCCAGCAGCTTTGGCGACTTACGAAGCACAGATACGCAGTATTTT
TRBV5-1	NA	TRBJ2-2	TRBD1	17	CASSLGPTGTNTGELFF	TGCGCCAGCAGCTTGGGGCCGACAGGGACGAACACCGGGGAGCTGTTTTTT
TRBV19	NA	TRBJ1-1	TRBD1	14	CASSSQGQGLGAFF	TGTGCCAGTAGTAGCCAGGGACAGGGGCTAGGAGCTTTCTTT
TRBV21-1	NA	TRBJ1-4	NA	13	CASRTGNGEKLFF	TGTGCCAGCAGAACAGGGAATGGGGAAAAACTGTTTTTT
TRBV19	NA	TRBJ1-6	TRBD1	15	CASSTRTGGNSPLHF	TGTGCCAGTAGTACCCGGACAGGGGGCAATTCACCCCTCCACTTT
TRBV7-9	NA	TRBJ1-2	NA	14	CASSLAAPGDGYTF	TGTGCCAGCAGCTTAGCGGCACCAGGGGATGGCTACACCTTC
TRBV7-2	NA	TRBJ1-3	TRBD1	15	CASSMTGGAGNTIYF	TGTGCCAGCAGCATGACAGGGGGAGCTGGAAACACCATATATTTT
TRBV30	NA	TRBJ2-7	NA	11	CAWSPVYEQYF	TGTGCCTGGAGTCCTGTCTACGAGCAGTACTTC
TRBV4-2	NA	TRBJ2-7	TRBD2	14	CASSLGGAGDEQYF	TGTGCCAGCAGCCTTGGTGGAGCGGGAGACGAGCAGTACTTC
TRBV13	NA	TRBJ2-1	NA	11	CASSGVNEQFF	TGTGCCAGCTCAGGGGTAAATGAGCAGTTCTTC
TRBV19	NA	TRBJ2-1	NA	15	CASSIGTPDYNEQFF	TGTGCCAGTAGTATCGGGACTCCGGACTACAATGAGCAGTTCTTC
TRBV27	NA	TRBJ2-1	NA	15	CASSLSGFSYNEQFF	TGTGCCAGCAGTTTGTCGGGGTTCTCCTACAATGAGCAGTTCTTC
TRBV10-3	NA	TRBJ2-7	TRBD2	19	CAISESRSSGGALAYEQYF	TGTGCCATCAGTGAGTCGAGATCTAGCGGGGGTGCTCTAGCCTACGAGCAGTACTTC
TRBV30	NA	TRBJ2-3	NA	12	CAWMRDTDTQYF	TGTGCCTGGATGCGGGACACAGATACGCAGTATTTT
TRBV5-1	few	TRBJ2-7	TRBD1	15	CASSLHGTGGYEQYF	TGCGCCAGCAGCTTGCATGGGACAGGGGGGTACGAGCAGTACTTC